Each of the 30 T cell receptor beta chains below was sequenced from the same sample in a study of CD8+ T cells in alopecia areata. The treatment: oral pan-JAK inhibitor, 5-10 mg twice daily. cDNA serving as the sequencing template came from extracted, reverse transcribed RNA. The protocol was immunoSEQ multiplex PCR, while the TCRdb copy is restricted to in-frame clones and leaves out a portion. The sample lists about 300,000 clones; roughly 60% were seen once. The source was CD4+ T cells sorted from blood, collected at week 24, from a patient treated with tofacitinib. These receptors all come from a human donor with alopecia areata.

In its sample, this clone was seen a few times. The chain is built from TRBV28 and TRBJ1-2, with unresolved D. CDR3 length equals 14 residues. The germline V and J ends were trimmed by 2 bases and 3 bases, with 10 bases remaining between them. In germline, CDR1 is MDHEN, CDR2 SYDVKM. The DNA of the CDR3 is TGTGCCAGCAGTTTACGGGTAAAGGACTATGGCTACACCTTC. As protein: CASSLRVKDYGYTF.

The chain links TRBV7-9 to TRBJ1-2; possible D gene TRBD1, 6 bases. The V and J ends lost 6 bases and 5 bases respectively, with 19 bases between them. This CDR3 region has 15 residues. Per germline, CDR1 SEHNR and CDR2 FQNEAQ (reference sequence). The DNA for the CDR3 is TGTGCCAGCAGTAACTCCGGGACACCGAGTTATGGCTACACCTTC. The encoded protein is CASSNSGTPSYGYTF.

Of note for this clone: An end of the junction does not agree with germline; a read error may underlie this. The genes are TRBV4-1 and TRBJ1-6; D remains unclear. Germline CDR1 reads MGHRA; CDR2 reads YSYEKL. The CDR3 is made up of 17 amino acids. The CDR3 is CASSQDPGSPYHSPLHF. For the CDR3, the DNA is TGCGCCAGCAGCCAAGATCCGGGTTCCCCTTATCATTCGCCCCTCCACTTT.

V usage is TRBV27 and J usage is TRBJ1-1, with TRBD1 matching over 7 bases. This CDR3 has 15 amino acids. The V segment lost 4 bases and the J segment 4 bases; nucleotides outside the gene matches: 9. Germline lookup yields CDR1 MNHEY and CDR2 SMNVEV (reference sequence). CDR3 sequence: CASSSAGAGGTEAFF. CDR3 nucleotides: TGTGCCAGCAGTTCAGCCGGGGCAGGGGGCACTGAAGCTTTCTTT.

The chain is built from TRBV11-2 and TRBJ1-1; D is possibly TRBD1 (6 bases). The germline CDR1 and CDR2 sequences are SGHAT and FQNNGV. CDR3 length equals 15 residues. Trimming stripped 5 bases from V and 3 bases from J, with 16 bases between. In DNA form, the CDR3 reads TGTGCCAGCAGCCCTAGAGGGGGGCTAGACACTGAAGCTTTCTTT. Translating it yields CASSPRGGLDTEAFF.

This clone is a singleton in its sample. The chain links TRBV4-3 to TRBJ2-7; TRBD2 matches 10 bases. The CDR3 totals 16 residues. V trimming: 1 base; J trimming: 3 bases; junction bases outside the gene matches: 6. CDR1 is LGHNA and CDR2 is YSLEER in the germline V gene. This CDR3 is CASSQGASGGNYEQYF. The CDR3 coding sequence is TGCGCCAGCAGCCAAGGGGCTAGCGGGGGAAACTACGAGCAGTACTTC.

V gene TRBV6-5 combines with J gene TRBJ2-1; D may be TRBD1 or TRBD2 (5 bases each). From germline, CDR1 is MNHEY and CDR2 SVGAGI. The CDR3 totals 14 residues. The ends were cut back, 4 bases at V and 5 bases at J, with 12 bases in the middle. CDR3 DNA: TGTGCCAGCAGTTTTAGGGGAGCAAACAATGAGCAGTTCTTC. Translation gives CASSFRGANNEQFF.

About this clone: Because it lacks the conserved phenylalanine or tryptophan at the end, this CDR3 is likely a read error. The J gene is TRBJ1-2, the V gene TRBV5-1, with a possible D match to TRBD1 (5 bases). The V end lost 3 bases, the J end lost 6 bases, and 9 bases lay between the germline ends. Germline assignment: CDR1 SGHRS and CDR2 YFSETQ. The CDR3 contains 12 residues. This chain's CDR3 is CASSSTVDGYTL. As DNA, the CDR3 is TGCGCCAGCAGCTCGACAGTCGATGGCTACACCCTC.

This chain connects TRBV7-2 to TRBJ1-2; 9 bases line up with TRBD1. The CDR3 loop spans 14 amino acids. Germline V CDR1 and CDR2: SGHTA, FQGNSA. J gave up 4 bases and V 4 bases, and 4 bases lay outside the gene matches. DNA for the CDR3: TGTGCCAGCAGCTCCGGACAGGGGACCTATGGCTACACCTTC. Translating it yields CASSSGQGTYGYTF.

The chain joins TRBV15 to TRBJ1-5; tentative D call: TRBD1 (6 bases). The ends were cut back, 4 bases at V and 8 bases at J, with 9 bases in the middle. CDR3 length: 12 residues. Germline V lookup: CDR1 LNHNV, CDR2 YYDKDF (reference sequence). The CDR3 sequence: CATSIDRKPQHF. CDR3 sequence (DNA): TGTGCCACCAGCATAGACAGGAAGCCCCAGCATTTT.

This chain uses TRBV29-1 with TRBJ2-3; D is unclear. The ends were cut back, 3 bases at V and 0 bases at J, with 10 bases in the middle. Germline CDR1 SQVTM, CDR2 ANQGSEA. The CDR3 covers 14 residues. The CDR3 DNA reads TGCAGCGTTGAGTTGGGCAGGAGCACAGATACGCAGTATTTT. Translating it yields CSVELGRSTDTQYF.

The chain carries TRBV29-1 and TRBJ1-6, with 10 bases lining up with TRBD1. Germline V gene sequence: CDR1 SQVTM, CDR2 ANQGSEA. Unmatched junction bases numbered 8, after V lost 6 bases and J lost 9 bases. The CDR3 has 14 residues. CDR3 amino acids: CSVKPGTGASPLHF. CDR3 DNA sequence: TGCAGCGTCAAACCCGGGACAGGGGCTTCACCCCTCCACTTT.

The chain employs TRBV9 and TRBJ2-3; D not certain. This CDR3 contains 15 residues. V lost 0 bases and J lost 3, with 11 bases in between. CDR1 and CDR2 (germline): SGDLS, YYNGEE. The CDR3 nucleotides are TGTGCCAGCAGCGTAGTAACAGTAGGGACAGATACGCAGTATTTT. This translates into CASSVVTVGTDTQYF.

The count of this clone is one. The J gene is TRBJ2-2, the V gene TRBV7-3; D not resolved. This CDR3 region has 15 residues. Germline loops: CDR1 SGHTA, CDR2 FQGTGA. V lost 0 bases and J 5 bases, leaving 10 bases between the germline ends. The CDR3 nucleotides read TGTGCCAGCAGCTTAACCCGAACCCCGACCGGGGAGCTGTTTTTT. Protein: CASSLTRTPTGELFF.

The V and J genes are TRBV5-1 and TRBJ2-1, with 12 bases matching TRBD1. Trimming took 4 bases from V and 0 from J; bases not matched to a gene: 8. Germline V gene sequence: CDR1 SGHRS, CDR2 YFSETQ. The CDR3 covers 18 residues. CDR3 bases: TGCGCCAGCAGCAAAGGGACAGGGGGCTCCGGCTCCTACAATGAGCAGTTCTTC. The encoded protein is CASSKGTGGSGSYNEQFF.

This chain connects TRBV4-1 to TRBJ2-5; perhaps TRBD1 as D (6 bases). Per the germline V gene, CDR1 is MGHRA and CDR2 is YSYEKL. This CDR3 region has 15 residues. The ends were cut back, 1 base at V and 5 bases at J, with 14 bases in the middle. The CDR3 reads CASSQGIRGWETQYF. The CDR3 nucleotides read TGCGCCAGCAGCCAAGGGATCAGGGGATGGGAGACCCAGTACTTC.

The chain links TRBV28 to TRBJ2-6, with D tentatively TRBD1 (6 bases). The germline V gene has CDR1 MDHEN and CDR2 SYDVKM. CDR3 size: 16 residues. Trimming stripped 6 bases from V and 1 base from J, with 13 bases between. CDR3 nucleotides: TGTGCCAGCAGAGTACAGGGCCTGTCTGGGGCCAACGTCCTGACTTTC. It is translated as CASRVQGLSGANVLTF.

This clone came up a few times. Other nucleotide sequences from this sample produce the same CDR3. The gene calls are TRBV29-1 and TRBJ1-1; no firm D call. The V gene lost 1 base and the J gene lost 0 bases, with 3 bases spanning the gap. The CDR3 spans 12 residues. Germline CDR1 SQVTM, CDR2 ANQGSEA. The CDR3 nucleotides are TGCAGCGTTGAAGGCATGAACACTGAAGCTTTCTTT. It encodes CSVEGMNTEAFF.

CDR3 amino acids: CASSSYRASTDTQYF. As DNA, the CDR3 is TGTGCCAGCAGCTCCTACAGAGCCAGCACAGATACGCAGTATTTT. The chain has TRBV7-9 and TRBJ2-3; no clear D. The CDR3 length is 15 residues. Trimming removed 4 bases from V and 0 bases from J, with 11 bases in between. CDR1 is SEHNR and CDR2 is FQNEAQ in the germline V gene (reference sequence).

The rearrangement links TRBV6-5 to TRBJ1-2; the D is unclear. V lost 4 bases, J lost 4 bases, and 10 bases lay in between. The CDR3 sequence is 13 residues long. Germline assignment: CDR1 MNHEY and CDR2 SVGAGI. CDR3 amino acids: CASSSPVGYGYTF. For the CDR3, the DNA is TGTGCCAGCAGTTCCCCGGTCGGCTATGGCTACACCTTC.

The chain uses TRBV29-1 and TRBJ2-3; 11 bases align to TRBD2. Trimming cost V 4 bases and J 3 bases; bases outside gene matches: 3. Germline CDR1 reads SQVTM; CDR2 reads ANQGSEA. The CDR3 has 14 amino acids. The CDR3 reads CSVVAGGLTDTQYF. As DNA, the CDR3 is TGCAGCGTTGTAGCGGGGGGGCTGACAGATACGCAGTATTTT.

This rearrangement joins TRBV28 to TRBJ2-7; 8 nucleotides line up with TRBD1. The CDR3 totals 15 residues. The J segment lost 2 bases and the V segment lost 5 bases, leaving 8 bases of the junction unmatched. Germline V gene lookup returns CDR1 MDHEN and CDR2 SYDVKM. CDR3 DNA: TGTGCCAGCAGTCGCTACGGGACAGGAGCCTACGAGCAGTACTTC. Its protein product is CASSRYGTGAYEQYF.

This clone has more than one count but fewer than ten. The chain recombines TRBV11-2 with TRBJ2-1, with 8 bases identical to TRBD1. The CDR3 loop spans 15 amino acids. Germline CDR1 SGHAT, CDR2 FQNNGV. The ends lost 1 base at V and 5 bases at J; junction bases unmatched: 4. The CDR3 sequence is CASSLGQGSNNEQFF. CDR3 coding DNA: TGTGCCAGCAGCTTAGGACAGGGGAGTAACAATGAGCAGTTCTTC. The complete variable domain, with remaining parts taken from reference TRBV11-2 and TRBJ2-1, reads EAGVAQSPRYKIIEKRQSVAFWCNPISGHATLYWYQQILGQGPKLLIQFQNNGVVDDSQLPKDRFSAERLKGVDSTLKIQPAKLEDSAVYLCASSLGQGSNNEQFFGPGTRLTVL.

The rearrangement joins TRBV29-1 to TRBJ2-1; D is perhaps TRBD2 (5 bases). The CDR3 is made up of 12 amino acids. The V and J ends lost 7 bases and 7 bases respectively, with 14 bases between them. Germline V gene lookup returns CDR1 SQVTM and CDR2 ANQGSEA. The CDR3 reads CSAGRGRNEQFF. DNA for the CDR3: TGCAGCGCCGGTCGGGGTAGGAATGAGCAGTTCTTC.

This rearrangement joins TRBV2 to TRBJ2-6; D unresolved. The CDR3 contains 14 residues. V lost 6 bases and J 4 bases, leaving 10 bases between the germline ends. Germline V gives CDR1 SNHLY, CDR2 FYNNEI. CDR3 amino acids: CASSTFMGANVLTF. CDR3 nucleotides: TGTGCCAGCAGCACTTTTATGGGGGCCAACGTCCTGACTTTC.

The CDR3 coding sequence is TGTGCCAGCGCGGGACTAGCGGACAATGAGCAGTTCTTC. This codes for CASAGLADNEQFF. J is TRBJ2-1 and V is TRBV6-1, with 11 bases that match TRBD2. This CDR3 spans 13 amino acids. The germline V gene encodes CDR1 MNHNS and CDR2 SASEGT. V was clipped by 8 bases and J by 5 bases; unmatched bases: 2.

This chain uses TRBV5-4 with TRBJ2-5, with TRBD1 matching 8 bases. This CDR3 spans 15 amino acids. V gave up 4 bases and J gave up 4 bases; unmatched junction bases: 9. From germline, CDR1 is SGHNT and CDR2 YYREEE (reference sequence). CDR3 nucleotides: TGTGCCAGCAGCCCTTACGGGACAGGTGTAGAGACCCAGTACTTC. This encodes CASSPYGTGVETQYF.

The chain carries TRBV4-2 and TRBJ1-5, with D possibly being TRBD1 (5 bases). Looked up from germline, CDR1 is LGHNA and CDR2 is YNFKEQ. Trimming took off 1 base at V and 7 bases at J, with 11 bases between the two ends. CDR3 size: 14 residues. As DNA, the CDR3 is TGTGCCAGCAGCCAAGCTGGGGAGGGGCAGCCCCAGCATTTT. Protein: CASSQAGEGQPQHF.

The genes are TRBV13 and TRBJ1-2, with 7 bases matching TRBD1. V dropped 3 bases and J dropped 4; count of bases not matched to a gene: 8. The CDR3 length is 15 residues. Germline V gene lookup returns CDR1 PRHDT and CDR2 FYEKMQ (reference sequence). CDR3 sequence (DNA): TGTGCCAGCAGCTTCCTGGGACAGAAATCCTATGGCTACACCTTC. Its translation: CASSFLGQKSYGYTF.

The table lists this clone with a few counts. The chain employs TRBV4-3 and TRBJ2-7; D perhaps matches TRBD2 (6 bases). Germline CDR1 reads LGHNA; CDR2 reads YSLEER. Trimming pared 1 base from V and 4 bases from J, leaving 23 bases between. The CDR3 contains 18 residues. The CDR3 DNA follows: TGCGCCAGCAGCCAAGGGAGGGTATCAGGCGCGAATCCTTACGAGCAGTACTTC. Its translation: CASSQGRVSGANPYEQYF.